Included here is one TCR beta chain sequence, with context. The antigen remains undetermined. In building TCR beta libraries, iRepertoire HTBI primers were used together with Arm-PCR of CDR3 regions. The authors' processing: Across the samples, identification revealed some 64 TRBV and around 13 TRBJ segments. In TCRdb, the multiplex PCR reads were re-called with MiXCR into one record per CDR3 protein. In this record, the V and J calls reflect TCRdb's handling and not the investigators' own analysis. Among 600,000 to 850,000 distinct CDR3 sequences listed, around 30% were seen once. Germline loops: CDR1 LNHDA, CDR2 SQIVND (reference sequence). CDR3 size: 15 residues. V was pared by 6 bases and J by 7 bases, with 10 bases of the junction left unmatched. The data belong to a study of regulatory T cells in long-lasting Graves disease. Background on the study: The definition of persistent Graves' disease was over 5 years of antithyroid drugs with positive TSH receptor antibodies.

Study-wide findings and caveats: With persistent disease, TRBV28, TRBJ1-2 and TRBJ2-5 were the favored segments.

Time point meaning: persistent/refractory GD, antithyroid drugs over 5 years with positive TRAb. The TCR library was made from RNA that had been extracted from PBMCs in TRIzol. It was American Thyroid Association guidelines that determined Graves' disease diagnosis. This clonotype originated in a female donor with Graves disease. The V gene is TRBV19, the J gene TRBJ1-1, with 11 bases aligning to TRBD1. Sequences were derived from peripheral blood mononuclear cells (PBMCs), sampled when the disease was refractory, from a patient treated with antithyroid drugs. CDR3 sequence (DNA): TGTGCCAGTAGCCCAGTCCGGGACAGGGGGTTTGAAGCTTTCTTT. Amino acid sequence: CASSPVRDRGFEAFF. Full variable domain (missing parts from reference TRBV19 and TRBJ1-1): DGGITQSPKYLFRKEGQNVTLSCEQNLNHDAMYWYRQDPGQGLRLIYYSQIVNDFQKGDIAEGYSVSREKKESFPLTVTSAQKNPTAFYLCASSPVRDRGFEAFFGQGTRLTVV.